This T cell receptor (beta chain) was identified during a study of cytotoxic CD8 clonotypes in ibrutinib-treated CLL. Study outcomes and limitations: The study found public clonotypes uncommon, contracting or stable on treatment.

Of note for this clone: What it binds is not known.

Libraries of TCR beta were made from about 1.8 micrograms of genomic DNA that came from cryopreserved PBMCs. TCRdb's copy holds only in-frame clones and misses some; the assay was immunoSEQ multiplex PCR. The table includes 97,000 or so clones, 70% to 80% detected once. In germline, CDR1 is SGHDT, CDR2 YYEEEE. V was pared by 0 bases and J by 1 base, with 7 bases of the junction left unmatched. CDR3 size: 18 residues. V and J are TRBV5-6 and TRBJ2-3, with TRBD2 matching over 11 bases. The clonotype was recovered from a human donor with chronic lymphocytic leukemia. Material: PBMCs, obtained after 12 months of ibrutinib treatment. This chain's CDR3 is CASSLVAGGLMGTDTQYF. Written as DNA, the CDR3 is TGTGCCAGCAGCTTGGTAGCGGGGGGGCTGATGGGCACAGATACGCAGTATTTT.